Included here is one TCR beta chain sequence, with context. What it recognizes is unknown. The time point is: cycle 4 day 1 (C4D1), after more than five weeks of nivolumab. Every single patient, without exception, relapsed after autologous stem cell transplantation, and brentuximab vedotin exposure varied. Magnetic negative selection of thawed PBMCs was the method by which CD4+ T cells were purified. This entry is derived from a study of PD-1 blockade in classical Hodgkin lymphoma. Findings of the study overall: Relapsed/refractory patients reportedly had the lowest baseline TCR diversity, below newly diagnosed patients, who were below healthy donors.

This CDR3 has 15 amino acids. Germline CDR1 is MNHNS and CDR2 is SASEGT. V was cut by 1 base and J by 6 bases, with 13 bases left in between. Sequencing was performed with immunoSEQ multiplex PCR; in TCRdb, only in-frame clones are kept and a portion is missing. Here the sample spans more than 25,000 clones, approximately 89% being singletons. The sequence was collected from a human donor with classical Hodgkin lymphoma. This specimen was CD4+ T cells from blood, taken before the fourth cycle of nivolumab. The gene calls are TRBV6-1 and TRBJ2-1, with D uncertain. In DNA, the CDR3 is TGTGCCAGCAGTGAAGATCAGCCAGGTCTCAATGAGCAGTTCTTC. The encoded protein is CASSEDQPGLNEQFF.